Presented here are 2 T cell receptor beta chains from one specimen sequenced in a study of T cells after yellow fever vaccination. TCRdb passed the 5' RACE reads through MiXCR, listing each CDR3 protein once. The table includes 50,000 to 75,000 distinct CDR3 sequences, more than 5.5% detected once. This sample comprised CD8+ T cells sorted from PBMCs, obtained on the day of the first yellow fever vaccination. The receptors come from a man aged 18 to 30 who received the YFV17D yellow fever vaccine.

This clonotype has a count of ten or more. Relative to the germline gene, one junction end is altered; a read error may explain this. V usage is TRBV7-7 and J usage is TRBJ1-5, with unresolved D. Germline-derived CDR1 and CDR2 are SSHAT and FNYEAQ (reference sequence). The CDR3 covers 15 residues. CDR3 DNA sequence: TGTGCTAGCACTTGTTGGGAGATAAGCAATCAGCCCCAGCATTTT. Protein sequence: CASTCWEISNQPQHF. Filled out from reference TRBV7-7 and TRBJ1-5, the complete variable domain reads GAGVSQSPRYKVTKRGQDVTLRCDPISSHATLYWYQQALGQGPEFLTYFNYEAQPDKSGLPSDRFSAERPEGSISTLTIQRTEQRDSAMYRCASTCWEISNQPQHFGDGTRLSIL.

This clonotype was recorded many times. This chain joins TRBV11-3 and TRBJ2-4; tentatively, D is TRBD2 (5 bases). The CDR3 covers 15 residues. Trimming removed 4 bases at V and 0 bases at J, with 10 bases between. Germline V gene data show CDR1 as SGHNT and CDR2 as YENEEA. The CDR3 reads CASSSMGEAKNIQYF. In nucleotides, the CDR3 is TGTGCCAGCAGCTCCATGGGAGAAGCCAAAAACATTCAGTACTTC.